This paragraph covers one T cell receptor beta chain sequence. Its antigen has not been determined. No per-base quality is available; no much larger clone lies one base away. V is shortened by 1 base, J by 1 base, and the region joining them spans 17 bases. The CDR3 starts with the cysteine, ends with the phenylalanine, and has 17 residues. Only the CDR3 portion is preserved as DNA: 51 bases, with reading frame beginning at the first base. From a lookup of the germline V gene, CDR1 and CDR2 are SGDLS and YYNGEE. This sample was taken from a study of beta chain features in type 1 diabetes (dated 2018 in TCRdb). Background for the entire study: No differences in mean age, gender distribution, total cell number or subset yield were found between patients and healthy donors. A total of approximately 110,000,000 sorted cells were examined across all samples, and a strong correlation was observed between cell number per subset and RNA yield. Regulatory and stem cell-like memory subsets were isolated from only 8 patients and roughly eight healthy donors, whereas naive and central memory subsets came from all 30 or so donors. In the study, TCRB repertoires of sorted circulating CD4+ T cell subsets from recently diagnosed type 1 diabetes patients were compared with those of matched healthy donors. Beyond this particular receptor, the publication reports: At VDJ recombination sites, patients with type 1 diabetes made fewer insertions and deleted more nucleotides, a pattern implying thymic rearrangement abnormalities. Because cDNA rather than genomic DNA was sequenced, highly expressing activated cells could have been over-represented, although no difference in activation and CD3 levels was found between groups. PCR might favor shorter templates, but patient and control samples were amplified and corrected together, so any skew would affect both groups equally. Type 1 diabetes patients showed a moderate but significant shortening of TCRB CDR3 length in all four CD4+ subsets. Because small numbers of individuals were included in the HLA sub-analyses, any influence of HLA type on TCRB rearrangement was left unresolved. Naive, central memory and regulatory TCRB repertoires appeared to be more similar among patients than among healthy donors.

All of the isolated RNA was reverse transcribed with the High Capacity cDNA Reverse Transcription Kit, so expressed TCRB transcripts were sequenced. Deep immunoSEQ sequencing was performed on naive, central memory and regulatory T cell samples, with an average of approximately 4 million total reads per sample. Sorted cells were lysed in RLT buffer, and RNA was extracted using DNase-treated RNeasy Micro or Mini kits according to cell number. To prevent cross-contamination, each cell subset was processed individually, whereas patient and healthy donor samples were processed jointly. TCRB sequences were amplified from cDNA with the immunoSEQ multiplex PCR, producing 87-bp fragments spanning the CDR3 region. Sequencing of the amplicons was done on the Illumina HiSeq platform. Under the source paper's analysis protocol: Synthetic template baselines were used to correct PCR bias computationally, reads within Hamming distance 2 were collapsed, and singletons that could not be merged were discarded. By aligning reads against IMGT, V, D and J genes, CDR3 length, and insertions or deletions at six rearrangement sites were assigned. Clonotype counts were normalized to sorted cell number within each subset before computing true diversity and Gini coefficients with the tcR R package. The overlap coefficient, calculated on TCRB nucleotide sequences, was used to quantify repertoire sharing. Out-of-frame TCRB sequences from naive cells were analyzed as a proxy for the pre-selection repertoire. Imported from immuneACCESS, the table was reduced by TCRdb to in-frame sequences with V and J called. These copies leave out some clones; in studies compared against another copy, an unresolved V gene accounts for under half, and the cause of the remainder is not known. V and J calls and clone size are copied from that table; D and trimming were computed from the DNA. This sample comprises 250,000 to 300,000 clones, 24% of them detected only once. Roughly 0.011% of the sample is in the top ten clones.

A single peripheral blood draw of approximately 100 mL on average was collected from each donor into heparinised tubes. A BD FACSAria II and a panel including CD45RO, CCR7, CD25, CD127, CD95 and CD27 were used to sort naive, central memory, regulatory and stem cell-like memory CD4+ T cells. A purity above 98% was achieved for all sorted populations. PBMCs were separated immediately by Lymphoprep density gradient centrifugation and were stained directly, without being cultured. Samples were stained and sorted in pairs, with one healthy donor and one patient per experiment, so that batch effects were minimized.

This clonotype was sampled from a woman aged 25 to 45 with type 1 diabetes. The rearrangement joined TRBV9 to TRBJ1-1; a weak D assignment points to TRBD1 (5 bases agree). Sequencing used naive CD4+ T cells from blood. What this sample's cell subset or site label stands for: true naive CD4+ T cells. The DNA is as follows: TGTGCCAGCAGCGTAAGGGAGGGAGGGGAGTGGAACACTGAAGCTTTCTTT. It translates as CASSVREGGEWNTEAFF.